Listed here is a single T cell receptor (beta chain). The V gene end was trimmed by 3 bases and the J gene end by 1 base; junction bases not matched to a gene: 2. Germline loops: CDR1 SGDLS, CDR2 YYNGEE. The CDR3 is made up of 14 amino acids. This sample is drawn from a study of somatic mutations in cytotoxic T cells in rheumatoid arthritis. Profiling relied on immunoSEQ multiplex PCR, and the TCRdb table lists in-frame clones only, not all of them. This table has some 30,000 clones, around 86% appearing once. The receptor comes from an adult with rheumatoid arthritis. J is TRBJ2-5 and V is TRBV9, with TRBD1 matching over 8 bases. Sequenced input: CD8+ T cells sorted from blood. The CDR3 DNA reads TGTGCCAGCAGCGGCCAGGGGGCCCAAGAGACCCAGTACTTC. Translating gives CASSGQGAQETQYF.